This T cell receptor (beta chain) was retrieved from a study of blood T cell repertoires in COVID-19. For the study at large: Collection of acute and convalescent COVID-19 samples took place in the United States, Italy and Spain. PBMCs, B-cell-depleted T cells, or T cells provided the cDNA or gDNA that made up the material.

Here immunoSEQ multiplex PCR was the method, and the copy in TCRdb shows in-frame clones only, minus some. Altogether some 180,000 clones are present, approximately 90% being singletons, with the ten largest covering 20% to 25%. Participants were aged roughly 18 to 90 years, lived in 20 to 30 US areas, and enrolled virtually. Self-reported history from a screening survey and questionnaire set each donor's cohort. The specimen was PBMCs or T cells enriched from blood (not recorded which). This TCR came from a woman aged 35 to 49 in a cohort exposed to, infected with or recovered from COVID-19 (not recorded which).

The CDR3 loop is CASSYWVRTGIYEQYF. CDR3 DNA sequence: TGTGCCAGCAGTTACTGGGTCCGGACGGGGATTTACGAGCAGTACTTC. This chain connects TRBV6-5 to TRBJ2-7, with D perhaps matching TRBD2 (5 bases). CDR1 MNHEY and CDR2 SVGAGI come from the germline V gene. This CDR3 spans 16 amino acids. Deletions cut 1 base from V and 4 bases from J, with 17 bases between.